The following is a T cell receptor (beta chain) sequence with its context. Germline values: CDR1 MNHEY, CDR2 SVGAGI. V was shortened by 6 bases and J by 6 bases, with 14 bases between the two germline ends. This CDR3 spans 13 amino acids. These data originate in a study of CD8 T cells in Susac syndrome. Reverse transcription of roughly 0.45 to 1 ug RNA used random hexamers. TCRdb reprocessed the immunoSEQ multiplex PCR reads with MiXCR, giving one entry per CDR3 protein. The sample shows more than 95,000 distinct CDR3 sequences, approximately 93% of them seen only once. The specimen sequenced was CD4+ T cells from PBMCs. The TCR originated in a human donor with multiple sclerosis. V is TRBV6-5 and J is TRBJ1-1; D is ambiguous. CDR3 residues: CASRVRFDSEAFF. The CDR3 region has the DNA TGTGCCAGCAGGGTCCGCTTCGACTCTGAAGCTTTCTTT.